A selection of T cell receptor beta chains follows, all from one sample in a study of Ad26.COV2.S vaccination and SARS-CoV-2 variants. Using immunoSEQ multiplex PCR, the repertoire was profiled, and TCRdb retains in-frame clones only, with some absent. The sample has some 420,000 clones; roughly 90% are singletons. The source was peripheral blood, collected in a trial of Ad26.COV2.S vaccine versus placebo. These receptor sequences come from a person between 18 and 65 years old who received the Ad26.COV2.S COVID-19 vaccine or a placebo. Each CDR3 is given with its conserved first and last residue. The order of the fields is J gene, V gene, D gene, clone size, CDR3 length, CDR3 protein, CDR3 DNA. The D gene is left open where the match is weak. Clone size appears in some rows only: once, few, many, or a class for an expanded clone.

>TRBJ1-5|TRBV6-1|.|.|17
CASSGGGRACPNQPQHF
TGTGCCAGCAGTGGGGGGGGGCGCGCGTGCCCCAATCAGCCCCAGCATTTT
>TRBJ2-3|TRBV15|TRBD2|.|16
CATSGGLAEGTDTQYF
TGTGCCACCAGCGGTGGACTAGCGGAAGGAACAGATACGCAGTATTTT
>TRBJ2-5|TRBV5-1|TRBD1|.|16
CASSPGTGGTIRTQYF
TGCGCCAGCAGCCCCGGGACAGGGGGTACCATTAGGACCCAGTACTTC
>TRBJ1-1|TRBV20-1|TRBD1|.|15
CSASTGGSVGTEAFF
TGCAGTGCTAGTACAGGGGGCTCAGTTGGCACTGAAGCTTTCTTT
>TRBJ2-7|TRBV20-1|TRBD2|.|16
CSASGSLAGIPYEQYF
TGCAGTGCTAGTGGCTCTCTAGCGGGAATCCCCTACGAGCAGTACTTC
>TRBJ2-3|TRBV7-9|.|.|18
CASSQTSGHRTSTDTQYF
TGTGCCAGCAGCCAGACTTCGGGACACAGAACTAGCACAGATACGCAGTATTTT
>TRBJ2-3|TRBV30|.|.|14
CAWSPRTAADTQYF
TGTGCCTGGAGTCCCCGGACAGCGGCAGATACGCAGTATTTT
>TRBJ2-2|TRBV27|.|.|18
CASSPNWGGQRITGELFF
TGTGCCAGCAGTCCAAACTGGGGGGGACAGAGGATAACCGGGGAGCTGTTTTTT
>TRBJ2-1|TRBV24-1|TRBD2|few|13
CATSGEGYNEQFF
TGTGCCACCAGTGGGGAGGGGTACAATGAGCAGTTCTTC
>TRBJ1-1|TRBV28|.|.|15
CASSITTAVNTEAFF
TGTGCCAGCAGTATTACGACGGCGGTGAACACTGAAGCTTTCTTT
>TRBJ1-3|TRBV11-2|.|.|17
CASSLVPGIDYGNTIYF
TGTGCCAGCAGCTTAGTCCCGGGGATAGACTATGGAAACACCATATATTTT
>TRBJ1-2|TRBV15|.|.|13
CATSRDFNSHRTF
TGTGCCACCAGCAGAGATTTCAACTCCCATCGCACCTTC
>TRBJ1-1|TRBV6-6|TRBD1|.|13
CASRGDRDTEAFF
TGTGCCAGCAGGGGGGACAGGGACACTGAAGCTTTCTTT
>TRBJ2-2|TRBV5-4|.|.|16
CASSSYRTQNTGELFF
TGTGCCAGCAGCTCCTACCGGACTCAGAACACCGGGGAGCTGTTTTTT
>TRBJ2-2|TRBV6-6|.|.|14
CASSPTAQLGELFF
TGTGCCAGCAGCCCGACAGCGCAGTTAGGGGAGCTGTTTTTT
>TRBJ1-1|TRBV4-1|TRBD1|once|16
CASSLFTGGMDTEAFF
TGCGCCAGCAGCCTTTTTACAGGGGGCATGGACACTGAAGCTTTCTTT
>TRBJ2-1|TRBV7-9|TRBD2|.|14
CASSLAGTSDEQFF
TGTGCCAGCAGCTTAGCCGGGACTAGCGATGAGCAGTTCTTC
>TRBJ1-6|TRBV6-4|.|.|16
CASSDSKETENSPLHF
TGTGCCAGCAGTGACTCGAAAGAGACAGAGAATTCACCCCTCCACTTT
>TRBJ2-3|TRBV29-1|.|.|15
CSQFYTGDRTDTQYF
TGCAGCCAATTTTATACGGGGGACCGCACAGATACGCAGTATTTT
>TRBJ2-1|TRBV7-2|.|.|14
CASSYYSRGREQFF
TGTGCCAGCAGCTACTACAGTCGGGGCCGGGAGCAGTTCTTC
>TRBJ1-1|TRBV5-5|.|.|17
CASSLGPGAGVNTEAFF
TGTGCCAGCAGCTTGGGACCAGGGGCGGGGGTGAACACTGAAGCTTTCTTT
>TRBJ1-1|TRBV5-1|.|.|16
CATSPLSGTENTEAFF
TGCGCCACCAGCCCTTTGAGCGGGACTGAGAACACTGAAGCTTTCTTT
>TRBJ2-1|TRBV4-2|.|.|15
CASSLRDSGRNEQFF
TGTGCCAGCAGCCTCCGGGACTCAGGGAGAAATGAGCAGTTCTTC
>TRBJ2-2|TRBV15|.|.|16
CATSRDIGANTGELFF
TGTGCCACCAGCAGAGATATTGGGGCGAACACCGGGGAGCTGTTTTTT
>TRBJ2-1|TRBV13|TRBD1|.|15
CASSRMDRSYNEQFF
TGTGCCAGCAGCAGGATGGACAGGTCCTACAATGAGCAGTTCTTC
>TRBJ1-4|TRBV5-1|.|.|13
CASSLRDGEKLFF
TGCGCCAGCAGCTTACGGGACGGAGAAAAACTGTTTTTT
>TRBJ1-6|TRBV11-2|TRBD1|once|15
CASSLGGQGGSPLHF
TGTGCCAGCAGCTTAGGGGGACAGGGAGGTTCACCCCTCCACTTT
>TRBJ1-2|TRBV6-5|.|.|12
CASRSTRYGYTF
TGTGCCAGCAGATCTACACGATATGGCTACACCTTC
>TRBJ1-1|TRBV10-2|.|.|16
CASSEIRGLGNTEAFF
TGCGCCAGCAGTGAGATTCGGGGGTTAGGGAACACTGAAGCTTTCTTT
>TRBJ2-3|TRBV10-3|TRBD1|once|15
CAISGGTGSTDTQYF
TGTGCCATCAGTGGCGGGACAGGAAGCACAGATACGCAGTATTTT
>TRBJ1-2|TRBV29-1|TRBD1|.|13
CSVGPGQGVGYTF
TGCAGCGTTGGACCGGGACAGGGCGTTGGCTACACCTTC
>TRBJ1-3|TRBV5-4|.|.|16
CASSVDRPSSGNTIYF
TGTGCCAGCAGCGTTGACAGGCCGAGCTCTGGAAACACCATATATTTT
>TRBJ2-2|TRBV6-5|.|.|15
CASSQAGAYTGELFF
TGTGCCAGCAGCCAAGCCGGGGCTTACACCGGGGAGCTGTTTTTT
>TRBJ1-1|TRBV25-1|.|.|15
CASSEKGLVNTEAFF
TGTGCCAGCAGTGAAAAGGGTTTGGTGAACACTGAAGCTTTCTTT
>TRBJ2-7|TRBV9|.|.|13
CASSAEPGTEQYF
TGTGCCAGCAGCGCCGAGCCCGGGACAGAGCAGTACTTC
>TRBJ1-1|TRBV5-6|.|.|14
CASSLRSRPFEAFF
TGTGCCAGCAGCTTAAGATCGCGCCCCTTTGAAGCTTTCTTT
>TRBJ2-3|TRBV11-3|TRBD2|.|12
CASSRGGTSLYF
TGTGCCAGCAGCCGGGGGGGGACTAGCTTGTATTTT
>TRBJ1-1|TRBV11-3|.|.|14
CASQWRGRNTEAFF
TGTGCCAGCCAATGGCGGGGGAGAAACACTGAAGCTTTCTTT
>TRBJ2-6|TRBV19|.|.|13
CASSHGGANVLTF
TGTGCCAGTAGTCATGGGGGGGCCAACGTCCTGACTTTC
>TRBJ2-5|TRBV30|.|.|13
CAWSVRGFETQYF
TGTGCCTGGAGTGTACGAGGGTTCGAGACCCAGTACTTC
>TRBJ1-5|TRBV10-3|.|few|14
CAISNDGDNQPQHF
TGTGCCATCAGCAACGACGGGGACAATCAGCCCCAGCATTTT
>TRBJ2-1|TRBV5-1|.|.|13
CASSEHRSHEQFF
TGCGCCAGCAGCGAGCACAGATCCCATGAGCAGTTCTTC
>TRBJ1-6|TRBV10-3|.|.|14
CAISESRENSPLHF
TGTGCCATCAGTGAGTCGAGGGAAAATTCACCCCTCCACTTT
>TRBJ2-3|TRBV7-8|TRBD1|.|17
CASSLEGRQGVEDTQYF
TGTGCCAGCAGCTTAGAGGGGAGACAGGGGGTGGAGGATACGCAGTATTTT
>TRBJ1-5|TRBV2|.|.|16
CASSERQHNSNQPQHF
TGTGCCAGCAGTGAAAGGCAGCACAATAGCAATCAGCCCCAGCATTTT
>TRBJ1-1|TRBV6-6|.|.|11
CASSYETEAFF
TGTGCCAGCAGTTACGAGACTGAAGCTTTCTTT
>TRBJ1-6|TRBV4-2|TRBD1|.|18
CASSQSDRVRSYNSPLHF
TGTGCCAGCAGCCAATCCGACAGGGTCCGGTCCTATAATTCACCCCTCCACTTT
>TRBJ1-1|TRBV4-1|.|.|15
CASSQSPGLNTEAFF
TGCGCCAGCAGCCAGTCCCCAGGGTTGAACACTGAAGCTTTCTTT
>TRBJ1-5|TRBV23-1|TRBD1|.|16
CASSQHQGGGNQPQHF
TGCGCCAGCAGTCAACACCAGGGGGGGGGCAATCAGCCCCAGCATTTT
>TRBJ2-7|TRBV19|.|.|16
CASSIGTRGGGREQYF
TGTGCCAGTAGTATAGGGACTAGGGGGGGCGGCCGGGAGCAGTACTTC
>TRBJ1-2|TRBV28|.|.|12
CASSRDYYGYTF
TGTGCCAGCAGTCGGGATTACTATGGCTACACCTTC
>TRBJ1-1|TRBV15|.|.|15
CATSLKDWGGTEAFF
TGTGCCACCAGCCTGAAGGACTGGGGGGGCACTGAAGCTTTCTTT
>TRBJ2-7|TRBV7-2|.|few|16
CASSLMETDSSYEQYF
TGTGCCAGCAGCTTAATGGAGACTGATAGCTCCTACGAGCAGTACTTC
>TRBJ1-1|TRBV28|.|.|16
CASSFRGGFTDTEAFF
TGTGCCAGCAGTTTCAGGGGAGGATTTACGGACACTGAAGCTTTCTTT
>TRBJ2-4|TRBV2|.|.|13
CASSAGTGGIQYF
TGTGCCAGCAGTGCCGGCACTGGTGGCATTCAGTACTTC
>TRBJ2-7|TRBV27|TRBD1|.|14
CASSFTGGGYEQYF
TGTGCCAGCAGTTTCACAGGGGGCGGGTACGAGCAGTACTTC
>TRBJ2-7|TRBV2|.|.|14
CASSGGTRSYEQYF
TGTGCCAGCAGTGGGGGGACAAGATCCTACGAGCAGTACTTC
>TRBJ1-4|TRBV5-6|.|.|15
CASSRDPTGNEKLFF
TGTGCCAGCAGCCGAGACCCGACGGGTAATGAAAAACTGTTTTTT
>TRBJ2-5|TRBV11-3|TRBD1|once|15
CASSLTGTGVETQYF
TGTGCCAGCAGCTTAACCGGGACAGGGGTAGAGACCCAGTACTTC